The source of this T cell receptor beta chain is a study of Graves' ophthalmopathy and Graves' hyperthyroidism. Findings and caveats of the study: Sensitivity reached 87.88% and specificity about 81% for a 13-signature model separating ophthalmopathy from stable hyperthyroidism.

The sequenced template was RNA, covering the TCR beta CDR3 region. Amplification began with first-round RT-PCR using HTBI primers, then second-round multiplex PCR was performed. TCRdb ran MiXCR on the multiplex PCR reads and lists one entry per CDR3 protein. The sample shows some 1.1 million distinct CDR3 sequences, roughly 35% of them seen only once. Per the germline V gene, CDR1 is SGHNT and CDR2 is YYREEE (reference sequence). Trimming took 4 bases from V and 2 from J, leaving 16 bases between them. This CDR3 has 15 amino acids. About this clonotype itself: Its antigen is still unknown.

Hyperthyroidism cases were recent diagnoses of under 2 months' duration in people aged 18 to 65. Patients with other autoimmune diseases, uncontrolled infections, pregnancy or lactation were excluded. Physicians reached a diagnosis by relying on clinical symptoms, serum thyroxine, TRAb, thyroid ultrasound and orbital computed tomography. The sequence was collected from an adult man with Graves' hyperthyroidism. The chain recombines TRBV5-4 with TRBJ2-7, with D perhaps matching TRBD2 (6 bases). The sequenced material came from peripheral blood or thyroid tissue (not recorded which). This CDR3 reads CASSPPAAGPYEQYF. In DNA form, the CDR3 reads TGTGCCAGCAGCCCCCCAGCGGCGGGACCCTACGAGCAGTACTTC.